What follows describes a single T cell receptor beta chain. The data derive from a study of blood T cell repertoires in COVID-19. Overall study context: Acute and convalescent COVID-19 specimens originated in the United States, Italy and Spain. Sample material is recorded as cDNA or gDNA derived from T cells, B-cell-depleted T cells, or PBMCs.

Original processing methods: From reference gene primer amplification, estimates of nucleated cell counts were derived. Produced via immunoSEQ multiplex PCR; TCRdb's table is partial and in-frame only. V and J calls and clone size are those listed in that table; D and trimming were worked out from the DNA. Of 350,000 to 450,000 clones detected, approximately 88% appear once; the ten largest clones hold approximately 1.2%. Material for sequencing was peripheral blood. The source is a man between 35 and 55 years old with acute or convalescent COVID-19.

CDR3 DNA: TGTGCCAGCAGCATATCAACCGCGGGGGGCTACACCTTC. Amino acids: CASSISTAGGYTF. V usage is TRBV28 and J usage is TRBJ1-2; D gene unclear. The CDR3 sequence is 13 residues long. Germline V lookup: CDR1 MDHEN, CDR2 SYDVKM. V dropped 6 bases and J dropped 8 bases, with 16 bases sitting between them.